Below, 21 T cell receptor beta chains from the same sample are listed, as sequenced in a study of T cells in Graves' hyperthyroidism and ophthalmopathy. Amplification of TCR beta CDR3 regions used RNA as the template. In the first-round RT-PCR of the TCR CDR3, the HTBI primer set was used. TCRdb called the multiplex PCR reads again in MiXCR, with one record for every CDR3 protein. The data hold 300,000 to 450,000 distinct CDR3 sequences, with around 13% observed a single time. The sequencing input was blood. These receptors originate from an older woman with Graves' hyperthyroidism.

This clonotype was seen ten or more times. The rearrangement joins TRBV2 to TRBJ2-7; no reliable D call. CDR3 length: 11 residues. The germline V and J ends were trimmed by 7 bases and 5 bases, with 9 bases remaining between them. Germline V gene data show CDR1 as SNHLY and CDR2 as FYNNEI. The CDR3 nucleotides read TGTGCCAGCAAATATCACCACGAGCAGTACTTC. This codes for CASKYHHEQYF.

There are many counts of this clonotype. DNA of the CDR3: TGTGCCAGCTCACCGTCACAGGCCTCCTACAATGAGCAGTTCTTC. Encoded protein: CASSPSQASYNEQFF. The chain carries TRBV18 and TRBJ2-1, with D tentatively TRBD1 (5 bases). The V end lost 3 bases, the J end lost 0 bases, and 9 bases lay between the germline ends. Germline loops: CDR1 KGHSH, CDR2 LQKENI. CDR3 length: 15 amino acids.

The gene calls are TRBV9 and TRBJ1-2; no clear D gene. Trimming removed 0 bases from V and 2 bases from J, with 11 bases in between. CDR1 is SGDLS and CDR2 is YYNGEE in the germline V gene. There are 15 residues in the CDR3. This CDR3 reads CASSVDPGLNYGYTF. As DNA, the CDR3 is TGTGCCAGCAGCGTAGACCCGGGATTGAACTATGGCTACACCTTC.

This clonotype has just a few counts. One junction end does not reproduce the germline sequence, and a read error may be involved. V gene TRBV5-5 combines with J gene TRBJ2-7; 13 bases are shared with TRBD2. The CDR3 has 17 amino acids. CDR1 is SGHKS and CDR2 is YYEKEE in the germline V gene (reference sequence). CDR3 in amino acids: CASSLGPRLAGGGERYF. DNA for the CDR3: TGTGCCAGCAGCTTGGGGCCCAGACTAGCGGGAGGTGGCGAGCGGTACTTC.

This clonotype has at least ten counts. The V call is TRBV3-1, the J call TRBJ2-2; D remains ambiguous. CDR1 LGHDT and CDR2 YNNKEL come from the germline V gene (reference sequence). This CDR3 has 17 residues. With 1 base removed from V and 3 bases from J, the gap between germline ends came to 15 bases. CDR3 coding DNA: TGTGCCAGCAGCCAAGTGGGCCAGGCGGCGGACACCGGGGAGCTGTTTTTT. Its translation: CASSQVGQAADTGELFF. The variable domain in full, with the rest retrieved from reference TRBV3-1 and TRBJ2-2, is DTAVSQTPKYLVTQMGNDKSIKCEQNLGHDTMYWYKQDSKKFLKIMFSYNNKELIINETVPNRFSPKSPDKAHLNLHINSLELGDSAVYFCASSQVGQAADTGELFFGEGSRLTVL.

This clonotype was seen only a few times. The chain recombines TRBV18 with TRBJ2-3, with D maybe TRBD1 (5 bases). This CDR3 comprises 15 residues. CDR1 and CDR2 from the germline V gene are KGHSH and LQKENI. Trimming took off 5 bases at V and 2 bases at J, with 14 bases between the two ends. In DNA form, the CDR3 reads TGTGCCAGCTCATCAAAAGGGGCTTACACAGATACGCAGTATTTT. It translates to CASSSKGAYTDTQYF.

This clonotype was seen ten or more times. The CDR3 is CSASTSGGTYNEQFF. The CDR3 region has the DNA TGCAGTGCTTCGACTAGCGGGGGGACCTACAATGAGCAGTTCTTC. This chain joins TRBV20-1 and TRBJ2-1; TRBD2 agrees at 13 bases. CDR1 and CDR2 from the germline V gene are DFQATT and SNEGSKA (reference sequence). After removal of 5 bases from V and 2 bases from J, the junction contained 3 bases not matched to a gene. The CDR3 covers 15 residues.

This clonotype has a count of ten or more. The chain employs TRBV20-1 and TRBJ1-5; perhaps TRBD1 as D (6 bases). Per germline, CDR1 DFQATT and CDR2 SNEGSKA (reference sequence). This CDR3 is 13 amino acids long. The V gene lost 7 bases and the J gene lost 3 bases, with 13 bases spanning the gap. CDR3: CSGRGDTNQPQHF. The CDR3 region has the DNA TGCAGTGGTCGGGGGGACACCAATCAGCCCCAGCATTTT.

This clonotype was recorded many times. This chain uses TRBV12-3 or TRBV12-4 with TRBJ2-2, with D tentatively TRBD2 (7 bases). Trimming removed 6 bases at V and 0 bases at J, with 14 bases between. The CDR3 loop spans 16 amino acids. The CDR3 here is CASRGGLPSNTGELFF. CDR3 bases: TGTGCCAGCAGGGGGGGGCTACCGTCGAACACCGGGGAGCTGTTTTTT.

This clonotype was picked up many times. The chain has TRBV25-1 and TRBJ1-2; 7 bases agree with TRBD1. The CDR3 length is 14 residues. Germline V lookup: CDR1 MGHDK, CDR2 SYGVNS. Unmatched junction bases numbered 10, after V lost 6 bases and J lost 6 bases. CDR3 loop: CASRRDSTQDGYTF. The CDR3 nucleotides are TGTGCCAGCAGGAGGGACAGCACGCAGGATGGCTACACCTTC.

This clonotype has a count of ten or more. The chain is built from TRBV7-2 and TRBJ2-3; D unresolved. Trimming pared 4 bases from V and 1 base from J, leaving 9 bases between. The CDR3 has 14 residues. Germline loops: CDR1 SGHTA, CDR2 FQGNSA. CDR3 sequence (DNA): TGTGCCAGCAGCTCCAAAGTCGGCACAGATACGCAGTATTTT. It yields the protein CASSSKVGTDTQYF. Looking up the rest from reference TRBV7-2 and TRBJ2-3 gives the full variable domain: GAGVSQSPSNKVTEKGKDVELRCDPISGHTALYWYRQSLGQGLEFLIYFQGNSAPDKSGLPSDRFSAERTGGSVSTLTIQRTQQEDSAVYLCASSSKVGTDTQYFGPGTRLTVL.

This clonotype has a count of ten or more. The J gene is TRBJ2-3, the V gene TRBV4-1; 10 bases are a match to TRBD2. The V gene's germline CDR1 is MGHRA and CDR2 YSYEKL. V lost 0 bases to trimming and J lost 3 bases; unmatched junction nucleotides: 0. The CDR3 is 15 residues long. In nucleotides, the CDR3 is TGCGCCAGCAGCCAAGAAGCGGGAGGGACAGATACGCAGTATTTT. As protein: CASSQEAGGTDTQYF.

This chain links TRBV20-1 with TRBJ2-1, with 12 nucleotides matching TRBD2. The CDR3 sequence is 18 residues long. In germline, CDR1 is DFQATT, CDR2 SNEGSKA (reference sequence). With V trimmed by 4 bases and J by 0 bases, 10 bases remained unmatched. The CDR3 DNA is TGCAGTGCTAAGTGGGCTAGCGGGAGGGCCGGCTCCTACAATGAGCAGTTCTTC. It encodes CSAKWASGRAGSYNEQFF.

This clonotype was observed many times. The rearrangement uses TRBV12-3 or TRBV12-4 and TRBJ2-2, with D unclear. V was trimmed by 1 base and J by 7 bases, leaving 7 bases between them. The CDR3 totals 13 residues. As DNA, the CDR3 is TGTGCCAGCAGTTTAGGTCCGTTCGGGGAGCTGTTTTTT. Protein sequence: CASSLGPFGELFF.

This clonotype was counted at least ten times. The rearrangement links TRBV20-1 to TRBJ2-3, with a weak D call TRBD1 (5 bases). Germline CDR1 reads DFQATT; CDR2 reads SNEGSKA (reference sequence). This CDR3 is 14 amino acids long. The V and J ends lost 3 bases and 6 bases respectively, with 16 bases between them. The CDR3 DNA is TGCAGTGCTAGTGGGCAGGGAAGTTCGGATACGCAGTATTTT. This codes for CSASGQGSSDTQYF.

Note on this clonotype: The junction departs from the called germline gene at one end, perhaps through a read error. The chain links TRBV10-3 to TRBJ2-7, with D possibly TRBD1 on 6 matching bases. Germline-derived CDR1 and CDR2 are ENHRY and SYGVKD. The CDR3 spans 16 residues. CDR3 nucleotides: TGTGCCATCGGTGACGCCGGGACACGGAGCTCCTACGAGCAGTACTTC. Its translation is CAIGDAGTRSSYEQYF.

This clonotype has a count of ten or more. Here the CDR3 DNA reads TGTGCCAGCAGCCCCAATCGGGGTTACACCTTC. This gives the protein CASSPNRGYTF. The V and J genes are TRBV28 and TRBJ1-2; D unresolved. Trimming cost V 6 bases and J 11 bases, with 13 bases left between them. This CDR3 region has 11 residues. Germline V gives CDR1 MDHEN, CDR2 SYDVKM.

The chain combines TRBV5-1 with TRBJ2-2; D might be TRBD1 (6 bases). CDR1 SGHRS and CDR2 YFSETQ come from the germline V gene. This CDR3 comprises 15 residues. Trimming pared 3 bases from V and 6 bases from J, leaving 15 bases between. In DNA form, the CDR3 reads TGCGCCAGCAGCTCAAACAGGGCAGGAGCCGGGGAGCTGTTTTTT. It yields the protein CASSSNRAGAGELFF.

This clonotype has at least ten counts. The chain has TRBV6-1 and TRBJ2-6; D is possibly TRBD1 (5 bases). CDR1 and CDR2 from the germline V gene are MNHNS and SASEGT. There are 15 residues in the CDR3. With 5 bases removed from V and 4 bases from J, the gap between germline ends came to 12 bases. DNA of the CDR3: TGTGCCAGCAGTAATAGGGGTACCGGGGCCAACGTCCTGACTTTC. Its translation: CASSNRGTGANVLTF.

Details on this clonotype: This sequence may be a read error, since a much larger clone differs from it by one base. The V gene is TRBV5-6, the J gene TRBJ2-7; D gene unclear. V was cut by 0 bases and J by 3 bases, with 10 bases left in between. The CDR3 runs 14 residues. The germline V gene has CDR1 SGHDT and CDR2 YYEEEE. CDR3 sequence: CASSLVGYIYEQYF. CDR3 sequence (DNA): TGTGCCAGCAGCTTGGTAGGATACATCTACGAGCAGTACTTC.

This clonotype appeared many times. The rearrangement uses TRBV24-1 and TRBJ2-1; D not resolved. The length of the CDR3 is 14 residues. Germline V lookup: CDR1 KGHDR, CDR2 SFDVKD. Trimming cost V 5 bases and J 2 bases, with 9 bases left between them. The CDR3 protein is CATSVPGAYNEQFF. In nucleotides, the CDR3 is TGTGCCACCAGTGTCCCCGGTGCCTACAATGAGCAGTTCTTC.